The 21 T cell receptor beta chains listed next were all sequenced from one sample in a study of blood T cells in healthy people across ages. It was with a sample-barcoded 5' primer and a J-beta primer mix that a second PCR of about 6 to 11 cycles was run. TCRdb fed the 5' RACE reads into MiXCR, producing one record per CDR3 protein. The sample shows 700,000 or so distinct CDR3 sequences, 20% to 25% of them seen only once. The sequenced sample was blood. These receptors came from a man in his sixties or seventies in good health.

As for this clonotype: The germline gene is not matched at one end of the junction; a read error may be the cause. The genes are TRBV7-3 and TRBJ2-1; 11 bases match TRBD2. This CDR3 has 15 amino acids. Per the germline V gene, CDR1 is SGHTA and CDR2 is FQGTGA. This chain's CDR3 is CANSVALAGVDEQFF. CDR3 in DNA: TGTGCCAACAGCGTTGCACTAGCGGGAGTAGATGAGCAGTTCTTC.

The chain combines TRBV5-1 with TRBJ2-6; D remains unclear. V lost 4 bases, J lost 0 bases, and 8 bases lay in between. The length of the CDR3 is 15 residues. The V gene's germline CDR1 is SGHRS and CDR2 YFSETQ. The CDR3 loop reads CASSPVNSGANVLTF. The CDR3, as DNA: TGCGCCAGCAGCCCAGTCAACTCTGGGGCCAACGTCCTGACTTTC.

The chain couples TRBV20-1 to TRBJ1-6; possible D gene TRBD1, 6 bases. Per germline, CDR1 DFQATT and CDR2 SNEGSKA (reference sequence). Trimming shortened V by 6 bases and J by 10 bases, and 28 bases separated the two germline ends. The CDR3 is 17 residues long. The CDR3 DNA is TGCAGTGCCTGGCCCCAACAGGGAACTGAAGGAGGGTCACCCCTCCACTTT. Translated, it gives CSAWPQQGTEGGSPLHF.

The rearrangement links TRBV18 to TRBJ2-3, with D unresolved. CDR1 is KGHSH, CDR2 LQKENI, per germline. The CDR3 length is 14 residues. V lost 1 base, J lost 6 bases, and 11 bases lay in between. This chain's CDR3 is CASSPQAYSDTQYF. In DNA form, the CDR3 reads TGTGCCAGCTCACCACAAGCTTATTCGGATACGCAGTATTTT.

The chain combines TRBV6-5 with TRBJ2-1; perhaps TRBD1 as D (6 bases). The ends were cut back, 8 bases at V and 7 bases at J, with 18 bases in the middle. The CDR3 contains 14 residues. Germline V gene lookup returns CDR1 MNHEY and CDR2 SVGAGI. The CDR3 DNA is TGTGCCAGCCACCCCCCTGACAGGTTGAATGAGCAGTTCTTC. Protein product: CASHPPDRLNEQFF.

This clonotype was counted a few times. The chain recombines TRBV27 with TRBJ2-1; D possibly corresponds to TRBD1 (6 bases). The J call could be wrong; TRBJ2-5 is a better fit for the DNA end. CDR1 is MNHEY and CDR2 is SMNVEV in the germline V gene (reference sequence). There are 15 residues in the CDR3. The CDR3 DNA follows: TGTGCCAGCAGTTCCCGATTGGTCCAGGGGGAGACCCAGTACTTC. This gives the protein CASSSRLVQGETQYF.

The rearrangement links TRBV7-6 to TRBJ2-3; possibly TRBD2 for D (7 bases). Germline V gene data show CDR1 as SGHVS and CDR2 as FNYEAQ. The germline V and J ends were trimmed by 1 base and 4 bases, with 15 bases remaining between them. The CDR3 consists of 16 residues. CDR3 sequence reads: CASSLVGGGVPDTQYF. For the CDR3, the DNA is TGTGCCAGCAGCTTAGTTGGCGGGGGCGTCCCAGATACGCAGTATTTT.

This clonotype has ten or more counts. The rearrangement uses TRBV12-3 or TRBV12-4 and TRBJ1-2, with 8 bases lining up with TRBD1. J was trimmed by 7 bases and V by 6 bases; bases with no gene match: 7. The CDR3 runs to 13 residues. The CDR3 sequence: CASSPQGAGGYTF. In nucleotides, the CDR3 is TGTGCCAGCAGCCCTCAGGGGGCAGGTGGCTACACCTTC.

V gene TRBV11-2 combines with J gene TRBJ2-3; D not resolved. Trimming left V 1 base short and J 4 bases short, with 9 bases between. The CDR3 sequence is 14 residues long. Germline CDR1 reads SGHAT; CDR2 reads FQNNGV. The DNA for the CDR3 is TGTGCCAGCAGCTTAGCGCTCATCTCAGATACGCAGTATTTT. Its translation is CASSLALISDTQYF.

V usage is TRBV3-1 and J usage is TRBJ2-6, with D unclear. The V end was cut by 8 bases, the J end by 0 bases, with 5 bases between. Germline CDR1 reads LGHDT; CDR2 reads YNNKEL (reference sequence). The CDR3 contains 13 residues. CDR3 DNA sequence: TGTGCCAGCGACAACTCTGGGGCCAACGTCCTGACTTTC. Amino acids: CASDNSGANVLTF.

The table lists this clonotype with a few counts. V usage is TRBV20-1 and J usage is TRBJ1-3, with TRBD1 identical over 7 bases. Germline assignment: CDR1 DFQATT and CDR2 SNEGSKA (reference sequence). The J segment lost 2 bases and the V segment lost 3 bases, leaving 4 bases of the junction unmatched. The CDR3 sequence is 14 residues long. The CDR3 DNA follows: TGCAGTGCTAGCTCCGACAGGGCTGGAAACACCATATATTTT. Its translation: CSASSDRAGNTIYF.

In DNA, the CDR3 is TGCAGTGCTCCGAGGATCGGCTCTGGGGCCAACGTCCTGACTTTC. This sequence encodes CSAPRIGSGANVLTF. The chain uses TRBV20-1 and TRBJ2-6; D is uncertain. V lost 5 bases to trimming and J lost 0 bases, with 11 bases between them. Germline V gene data show CDR1 as DFQATT and CDR2 as SNEGSKA (reference sequence). This CDR3 is built from 15 residues.

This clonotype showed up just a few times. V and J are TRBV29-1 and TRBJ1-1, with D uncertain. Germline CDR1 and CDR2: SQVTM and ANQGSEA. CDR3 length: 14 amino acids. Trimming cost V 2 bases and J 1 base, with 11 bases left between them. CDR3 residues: CSVETPKPNTEAFF. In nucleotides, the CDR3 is TGCAGCGTTGAAACCCCGAAACCGAACACTGAAGCTTTCTTT.

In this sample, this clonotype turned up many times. For the CDR3, the DNA is TGTGCCAGCAGCTTGTTGGCAGCTGGGACTCATACGTCCTACAATGAGCAGTTCTTC. This sequence encodes CASSLLAAGTHTSYNEQFF. The V and J genes are TRBV5-5 and TRBJ2-1, with TRBD2 as a possible D gene (6 bases). V was trimmed by 1 base and J by 1 base, leaving 21 bases between them. CDR3 length equals 19 residues. Germline V gene lookup returns CDR1 SGHKS and CDR2 YYEKEE (reference sequence).

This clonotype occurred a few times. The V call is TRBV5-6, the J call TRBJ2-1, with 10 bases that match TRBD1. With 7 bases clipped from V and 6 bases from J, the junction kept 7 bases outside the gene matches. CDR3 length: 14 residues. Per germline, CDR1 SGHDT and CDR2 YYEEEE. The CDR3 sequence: CASGRTGGLNEQFF. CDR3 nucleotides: TGTGCCAGCGGGAGGACAGGGGGTCTCAATGAGCAGTTCTTC.

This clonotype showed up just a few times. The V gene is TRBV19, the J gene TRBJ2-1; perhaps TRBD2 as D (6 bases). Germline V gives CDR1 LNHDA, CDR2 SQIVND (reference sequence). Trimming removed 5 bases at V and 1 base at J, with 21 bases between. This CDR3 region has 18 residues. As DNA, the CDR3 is TGTGCCAGTAGTGTCCCCACCCGGGGCGGGGTTTCCTACAATGAGCAGTTCTTC. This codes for CASSVPTRGGVSYNEQFF.

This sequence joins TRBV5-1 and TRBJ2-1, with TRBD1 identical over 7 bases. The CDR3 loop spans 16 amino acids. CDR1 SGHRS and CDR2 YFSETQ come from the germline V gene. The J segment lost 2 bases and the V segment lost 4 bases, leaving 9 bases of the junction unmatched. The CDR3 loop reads CASSPIMGTAYNEQFF. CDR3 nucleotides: TGCGCCAGCAGCCCCATCATGGGGACAGCCTACAATGAGCAGTTCTTC.

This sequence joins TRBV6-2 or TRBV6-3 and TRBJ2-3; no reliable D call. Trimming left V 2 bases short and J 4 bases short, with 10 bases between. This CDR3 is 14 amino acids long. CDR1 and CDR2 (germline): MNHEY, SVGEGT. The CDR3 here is CASSYVAGSDTQYF. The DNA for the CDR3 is TGTGCCAGCAGTTACGTGGCTGGATCAGATACGCAGTATTTT.

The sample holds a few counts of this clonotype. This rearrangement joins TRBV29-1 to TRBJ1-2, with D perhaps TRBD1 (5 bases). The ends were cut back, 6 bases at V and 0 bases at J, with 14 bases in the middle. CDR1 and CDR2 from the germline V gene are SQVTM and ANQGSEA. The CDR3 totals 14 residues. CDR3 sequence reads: CSVGRQTANYGYTF. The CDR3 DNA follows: TGCAGCGTGGGACGACAAACAGCTAACTATGGCTACACCTTC.

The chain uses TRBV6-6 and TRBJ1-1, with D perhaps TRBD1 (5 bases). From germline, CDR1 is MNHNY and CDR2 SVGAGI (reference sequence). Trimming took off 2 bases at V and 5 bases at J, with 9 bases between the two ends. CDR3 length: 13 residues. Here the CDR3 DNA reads TGTGCCAGCAGTTACGTAAGGGGTACTGAAGCTTTCTTT. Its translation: CASSYVRGTEAFF.

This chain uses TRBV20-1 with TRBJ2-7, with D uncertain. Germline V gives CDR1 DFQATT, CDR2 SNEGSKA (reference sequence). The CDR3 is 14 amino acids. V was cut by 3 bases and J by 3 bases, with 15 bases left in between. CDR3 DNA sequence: TGCAGTGCTAGTGGGCAGCAAACTATCTACGAGCAGTACTTC. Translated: CSASGQQTIYEQYF.